This T cell receptor (beta chain) is drawn from a study of regulatory T cells in long-lasting Graves disease. With respect to this clonotype: A much larger clone sits a single nucleotide away, making a read error possible.

Arm-PCR of CDR3 regions and iRepertoire HTBI primers were used to build TCR beta libraries. TCRdb re-derived calls from the multiplex PCR reads in MiXCR, one entry per CDR3 protein. Found here are a few hundred thousand distinct CDR3 sequences, less than 15% of them singletons; the top ten hold 8% to 10%. Time point: newly diagnosed GD, antithyroid drugs for less than 3 months. PBMC-derived RNA was used for the TCR library. These data were also reused for a study on T cells in Graves' hyperthyroidism and ophthalmopathy.

The specimen comprised peripheral blood mononuclear cells (PBMCs), sampled at new diagnosis, from a patient treated with antithyroid drugs. The sequence derives from a man aged 30 to 39 with Graves disease.

The CDR3 sequence: CASSLAGTDYNEQFF. The CDR3 bases are TGTGCCAGCAGTCTCGCCGGGACAGATTACAATGAGCAGTTCTTC. The chain joins TRBV6-1 to TRBJ2-1, with 7 bases matching TRBD1. The germline CDR1 and CDR2 sequences are MNHNS and SASEGT. There are 15 residues in the CDR3. With 5 bases clipped from V and 4 bases from J, the junction kept 8 bases outside the gene matches.